This T cell receptor beta chain was documented in a study of cytomegalovirus exposure and HLA in healthy donors. Study-level background: Across some 400 genotyped donors, more than 75% landed in the Caucasian-associated ancestry cluster.

This clone came up once. What it recognizes is unknown. The germline V gene encodes CDR1 SGHNT and CDR2 YENEEA. The ends lost 4 bases at V and 7 bases at J; junction bases unmatched: 9. The CDR3 runs to 15 residues. The PCR contained 60 Vbeta and 13 Jbeta primers. TCRdb's copy holds only in-frame clones and misses some; the assay was immunoSEQ multiplex PCR. The sample yields around 170,000 clones, around 80% seen once. Broader study findings: Among TCR beta chains of equal frequency, HLA-associated ones were more clonally expanded in a later analysis. Beyond CMV serostatus, there was no information to go on about immune exposure. According to a later analysis, most TCR beta chains associated with CMV appeared HLA-restricted.

The sequencing input was PBMCs. The rearrangement joins TRBV11-3 to TRBJ2-1; TRBD1 aligns across 8 bases. The TCR originated in a man aged 35 to 55 in good health and CMV-seronegative. Here the CDR3 DNA reads TGTGCCAGCAGCTCGGTGGGACAGGACGAGAATGAGCAGTTCTTC. Protein sequence: CASSSVGQDENEQFF.